This TCR beta chain comes out of a study of cytomegalovirus exposure and HLA in healthy donors. The PCR employed 60 Vbeta primers together with 13 Jbeta primers. Measured with immunoSEQ multiplex PCR; TCRdb has only the in-frame clones, and not every one. Among approximately 92,000 clones listed, 69% were seen once. The V segment lost 2 bases and the J segment 5 bases; nucleotides outside the gene matches: 15. This CDR3 is built from 17 residues. Germline CDR1 reads SGHRS; CDR2 reads YFSETQ. Study-level points and caveats: The study listed about 150 cytomegalovirus-associated TCR beta chains.

Worth noting for this clone: As yet, its antigen is unknown.

The receptor was derived from a middle-aged man in good health and CMV-seronegative. Sequencing used PBMCs. The genes are TRBV5-1 and TRBJ2-5; 7 bases are shared with TRBD1. Here the CDR3 DNA reads TGCGCCAGCAGCTTTTTCCCGCGACAGGGCGAGTACGAGACCCAGTACTTC. It yields the protein CASSFFPRQGEYETQYF.